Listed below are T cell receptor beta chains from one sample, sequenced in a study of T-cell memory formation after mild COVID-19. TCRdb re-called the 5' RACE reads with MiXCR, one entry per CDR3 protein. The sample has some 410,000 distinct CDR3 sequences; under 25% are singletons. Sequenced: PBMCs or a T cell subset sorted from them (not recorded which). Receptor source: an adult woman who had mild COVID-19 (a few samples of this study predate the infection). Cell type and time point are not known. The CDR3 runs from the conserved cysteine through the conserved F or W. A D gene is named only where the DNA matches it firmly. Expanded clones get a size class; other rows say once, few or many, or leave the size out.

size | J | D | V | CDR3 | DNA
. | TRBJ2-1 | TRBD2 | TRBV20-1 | CSATGLAINEQFF | TGCAGTGCAACGGGACTAGCGATCAATGAGCAGTTCTTC
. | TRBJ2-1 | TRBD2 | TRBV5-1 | CASSRGLAGEHDEQFF | TGCGCCAGCAGCCGGGGACTAGCGGGGGAACACGATGAGCAGTTCTTC
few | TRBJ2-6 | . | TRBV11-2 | CASSLAGTGANVLTF | TGTGCCAGCAGCTTAGCTGGGACTGGGGCCAACGTCCTGACTTTC
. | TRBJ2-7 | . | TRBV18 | CASSPDGIPPEQYF | TGTGCCAGCTCACCAGACGGGATTCCGCCCGAGCAGTACTTC
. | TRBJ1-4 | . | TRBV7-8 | CASSTRRGGYNEKLFF | TGTGCCAGCAGCACCCGTCGGGGCGGATATAATGAAAAACTGTTTTTT
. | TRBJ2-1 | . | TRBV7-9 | CASSPWTGRAEQFF | TGTGCCAGCAGCCCCTGGACAGGGAGGGCTGAGCAGTTCTTC
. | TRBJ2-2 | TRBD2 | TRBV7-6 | CASRRFSGGAILNTGELFF | TGTGCCAGCAGACGTTTTAGCGGGGGGGCGATACTAAACACCGGGGAGCTGTTTTTT
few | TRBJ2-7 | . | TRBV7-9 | CASSLGGEWYEQYF | TGTGCCAGCAGCTTAGGTGGGGAGTGGTACGAGCAGTACTTC
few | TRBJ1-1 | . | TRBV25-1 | CASSVEGGGTEAFF | TGTGCCAGCAGCGTGGAGGGGGGTGGGACTGAAGCTTTCTTT
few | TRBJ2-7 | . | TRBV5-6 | CASNRAQGRYEQYF | TGTGCCAGCAACCGAGCGCAGGGCCGCTACGAGCAGTACTTC
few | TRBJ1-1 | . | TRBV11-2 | CASSSNGGLLMNTEAFF | TGTGCCAGCAGCTCCAACGGGGGCCTCCTCATGAACACTGAAGCTTTCTTT
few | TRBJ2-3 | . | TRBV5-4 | CASSQDGAPSTDTQYF | TGTGCCAGCAGCCAGGATGGAGCGCCTAGCACAGATACGCAGTATTTT
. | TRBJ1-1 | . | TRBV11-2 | CASSLGAVAEAFF | TGTGCCAGCAGCTTAGGGGCCGTGGCTGAAGCTTTCTTT
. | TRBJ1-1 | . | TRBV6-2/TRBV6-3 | CATHIGQQNTEAFF | TGTGCCACCCACATAGGACAGCAGAACACTGAAGCTTTCTTT
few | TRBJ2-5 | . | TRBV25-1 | CASSELLGNQETQYF | TGTGCCAGCAGTGAATTACTAGGAAATCAAGAGACCCAGTACTTC
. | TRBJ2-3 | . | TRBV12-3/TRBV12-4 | CASSLEPDTQYF | TGTGCCAGCAGCCTGGAGCCAGATACGCAGTATTTT
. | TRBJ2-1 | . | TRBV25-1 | CASSENEQFF | TGTGCCAGCAGTGAAAATGAGCAGTTCTTC
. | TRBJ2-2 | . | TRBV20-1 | CSAPGGPSFTGELFF | TGCAGTGCCCCCGGGGGGCCGTCGTTCACCGGGGAGCTGTTTTTT
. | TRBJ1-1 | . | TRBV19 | CASSIGQATTEAFF | TGTGCCAGTAGTATCGGGCAGGCCACCACTGAAGCTTTCTTT
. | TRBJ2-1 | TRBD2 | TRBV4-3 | CASSQERLAGVPAYNEQFF | TGCGCCAGCAGCCAAGAGAGACTAGCGGGAGTTCCGGCCTACAATGAGCAGTTCTTC
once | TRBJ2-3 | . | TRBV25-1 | CASSRLTSGTDTQYF | TGTGCCAGCAGTAGGCTTACAAGCGGCACAGATACGCAGTATTTT
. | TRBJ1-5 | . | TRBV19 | CASSQETVGNQPQHF | TGTGCCAGTAGTCAGGAGACGGTGGGGAATCAGCCCCAGCATTTT
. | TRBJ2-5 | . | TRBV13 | CASSSTGEGETQYF | TGTGCCAGCAGTTCGACAGGGGAGGGAGAGACCCAGTACTTC
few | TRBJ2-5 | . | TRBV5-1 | CASSLAVSNQETQYF | TGCGCCAGCAGCTTGGCCGTGAGTAACCAAGAGACCCAGTACTTC
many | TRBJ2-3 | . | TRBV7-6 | CASSLDRADTQYF | TGTGCCAGCAGCTTAGATAGGGCAGATACGCAGTATTTT
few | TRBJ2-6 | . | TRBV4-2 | CASSQVTTGSGANVLTF | TGTGCCAGCAGCCAAGTTACCACAGGGTCTGGGGCCAACGTCCTGACTTTC
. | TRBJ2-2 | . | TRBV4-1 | CASRQIQGNTGELFF | TGCGCCAGCAGGCAAATCCAGGGTAACACCGGGGAGCTGTTTTTT
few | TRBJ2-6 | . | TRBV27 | CASRWAESGANVLTF | TGTGCCAGCAGGTGGGCAGAGTCTGGGGCCAACGTCCTGACTTTC
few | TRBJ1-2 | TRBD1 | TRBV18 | CASSPISQRTGANYGYTF | TGTGCCAGCTCACCAATCTCGCAGAGGACAGGGGCTAACTATGGCTACACCTTC
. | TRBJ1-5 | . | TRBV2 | CASRTQGRIGNQPQHF | TGTGCCAGCCGGACACAGGGCAGGATTGGCAATCAGCCCCAGCATTTT
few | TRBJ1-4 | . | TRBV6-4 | CASSASTGRAEKLFF | TGTGCCAGCAGCGCATCCACGGGACGAGCCGAAAAACTGTTTTTT
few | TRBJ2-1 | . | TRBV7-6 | CASSTDRPTDEQFF | TGTGCCAGCAGCACCGACAGGCCCACGGATGAGCAGTTCTTC
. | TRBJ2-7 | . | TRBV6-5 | CASSYSLGDGSYEQYF | TGTGCCAGCAGTTACTCCCTTGGGGACGGCTCCTACGAGCAGTACTTC
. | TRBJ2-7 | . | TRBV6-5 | CASSDPAGTDHYEQYF | TGTGCCAGCAGTGACCCCGCCGGGACGGACCACTACGAGCAGTACTTC
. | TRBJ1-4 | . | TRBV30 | CAWAGINEKLFF | TGTGCCTGGGCGGGCATTAATGAAAAACTGTTTTTT
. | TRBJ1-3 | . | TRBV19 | CASTPGEWSGNTIYF | TGTGCCAGTACCCCCGGGGAATGGAGTGGAAACACCATATATTTT
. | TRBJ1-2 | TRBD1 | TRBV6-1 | CASTKLARGANYGYTF | TGTGCCAGCACCAAACTCGCCAGGGGGGCTAACTATGGCTACACCTTC
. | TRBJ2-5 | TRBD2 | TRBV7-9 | CASSGTTSRQETQYF | TGTGCCAGCAGCGGGACTACAAGCCGCCAAGAGACCCAGTACTTC
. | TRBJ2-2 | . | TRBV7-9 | CASSLRPTGELFF | TGTGCCAGCAGCTTACGCCCGACCGGGGAGCTGTTTTTT
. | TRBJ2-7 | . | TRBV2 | CASKRDPLSYEQYF | TGTGCCAGCAAGAGGGACCCACTCTCCTACGAGCAGTACTTC
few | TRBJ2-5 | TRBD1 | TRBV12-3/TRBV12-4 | CASSARDREETQYF | TGTGCCAGCAGTGCCCGGGACAGAGAAGAGACCCAGTACTTC
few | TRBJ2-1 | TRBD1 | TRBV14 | CASSQDRGRGEQFF | TGTGCCAGCAGCCAAGATAGGGGGCGAGGTGAGCAGTTCTTC
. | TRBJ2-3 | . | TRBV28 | CATSTWGGLGEETDTQYF | TGTGCCACCTCAACTTGGGGGGGGCTGGGGGAGGAGACAGATACGCAGTATTTT
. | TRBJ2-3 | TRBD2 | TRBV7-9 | CASSLRRGGPDTQYF | TGTGCCAGCAGCTTACGGCGGGGGGGCCCAGATACGCAGTATTTT
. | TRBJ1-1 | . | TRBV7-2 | CASSTGTNTEAFF | TGTGCCAGCAGTACAGGGACGAACACTGAAGCTTTCTTT
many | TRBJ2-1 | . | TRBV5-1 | CASSALTIEQFF | TGCGCCAGCAGCGCCCTAACCATAGAGCAGTTCTTC
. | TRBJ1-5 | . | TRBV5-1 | CASSLGGRSQPQHF | TGCGCCAGCAGCTTGGGGGGAAGGTCCCAGCCCCAGCATTTT
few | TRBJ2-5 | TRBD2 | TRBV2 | CASSRIAGGLQETQYF | TGTGCCAGCAGTCGAATAGCGGGAGGGCTTCAAGAGACCCAGTACTTC
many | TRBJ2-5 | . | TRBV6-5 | CASSVRAHQETQYF | TGTGCCAGCAGTGTGCGAGCGCACCAAGAGACCCAGTACTTC
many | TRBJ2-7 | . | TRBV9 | CASSVVGNSYEQYF | TGTGCCAGCAGCGTAGTGGGGAACTCCTACGAGCAGTACTTC
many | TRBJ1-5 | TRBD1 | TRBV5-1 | CASSLGTGNQPQHF | TGCGCCAGCAGCCTCGGGACAGGGAATCAGCCCCAGCATTTT
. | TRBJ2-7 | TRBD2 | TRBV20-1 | CSAEGLAEQYF | TGCAGTGCAGAGGGACTAGCCGAGCAGTACTTC
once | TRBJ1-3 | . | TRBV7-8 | CASSHFRQERNTIYF | TGTGCCAGCAGCCACTTCAGGCAGGAAAGAAACACCATATATTTT
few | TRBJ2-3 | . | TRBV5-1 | CASSGGLGGTDTQYF | TGCGCCAGCAGCGGGGGCCTGGGGGGCACAGATACGCAGTATTTT
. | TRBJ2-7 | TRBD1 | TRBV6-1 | CASSETPSGQTYEQYF | TGTGCCAGCAGTGAAACCCCGTCGGGACAGACCTACGAGCAGTACTTC
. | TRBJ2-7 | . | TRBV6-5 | CASSTGPSYEQYF | TGTGCCAGCAGTACTGGACCATCCTACGAGCAGTACTTC
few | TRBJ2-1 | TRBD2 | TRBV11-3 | CASSGTSANEQFF | TGTGCCAGCAGCGGGACTAGCGCCAATGAGCAGTTCTTC